Below, one T cell receptor beta chain is given with its context. Its matching antigen is unknown. Libraries of TCR beta came from quantitative 5'-RACE with molecular barcodes. Each CDR3 protein gets one entry after TCRdb re-called the 5' RACE reads with MiXCR. Of about 250,000 distinct CDR3 sequences listed, roughly 32% were seen once; the top ten hold approximately 4.4%. The CDR3 totals 14 residues. V lost 4 bases and J lost 1, with 11 bases in between. Germline CDR1 and CDR2: SGHRS and YFSETQ. The data are from a study of CD8 T cells in ankylosing spondylitis. Study observations and caveats: Reactive arthritis synovial fluid and blood were previously reported to contain some motif variants.

V usage is TRBV5-1 and J usage is TRBJ1-2, with no clear D. This clonotype was sampled from a male donor with ankylosing spondylitis or in good health (not recorded which). Input material: blood, either unsorted or a sorted T cell fraction (not recorded which). DNA for the CDR3: TGCGCCAGCAGCCCTGACCCAAGTAACTATGGCTACACCTTC. Residues: CASSPDPSNYGYTF.